This entry describes one TCR beta chain. This record belongs to a study of shared clonotypes between healthy human individuals. Per the authors' pipeline: Sequence data from immunoSEQ were junction-only and lacked quality scores; consequently, filtering differed. Profiling relied on immunoSEQ multiplex PCR, and the TCRdb table lists in-frame clones only, not all of them. That table furnishes V, J and clone size, whereas the DNA furnished D and trimming. The profile shows roughly 450,000 clones, approximately 79% of them singletons. The CDR3 runs to 13 residues. Germline V gene sequence: CDR1 WNHNN, CDR2 SYGVQD (reference sequence). With V trimmed by 5 bases and J by 6 bases, 4 bases remained unmatched.

Sequences were obtained from PBMCs. This sequence joins TRBV10-1 and TRBJ2-1; 7 nucleotides agree with TRBD2. The sequence derives from a woman aged 40 to 50 in good health. Some clones in this sample may be carry-over from other donors' samples. The CDR3 DNA reads TGCGCCAGCAGTCTTTCGGGGGGCAATGAGCAGTTCTTC. Encoded protein: CASSLSGGNEQFF.